These T cell receptor beta chains were read from a single sample in a study of blood T cell repertoires in COVID-19. Measured with immunoSEQ multiplex PCR; TCRdb has only the in-frame clones, and not every one. The repertoire holds some 180,000 clones, with 86% as singletons. What was sequenced was peripheral blood. Source of these receptors: a man between 65 and 79 years old with active or convalescent COVID-19. Each CDR3 is given with its conserved first and last residue. A D gene is named only where the DNA matches it firmly. For some rows the clone size is stated as once, few or many, or as a class when expanded; others skip it.

cdr3_nt cdr3_aa d_call clone_size v_call cdr3_length j_call
TGTGCCAGCAGCTTAGAAACAGGGACTGAAGCTTTCTTT CASSLETGTEAFF NA NA TRBV7-9 13 TRBJ1-1
TGCGCCAGCAGCTCTATTCAGGGAACTGGAAACACCATATATTTT CASSSIQGTGNTIYF NA once TRBV5-1 15 TRBJ1-3
TGTGCCAGCAGAGAAACCCTGACTAGCGGCTCCTACGAGCAGTACTTC CASRETLTSGSYEQYF TRBD2 NA TRBV2 16 TRBJ2-7
TGTGCCAGCAGACGACAGGGGAAGGATACTAATGAAAAACTGTTTTTT CASRRQGKDTNEKLFF TRBD1 NA TRBV7-8 16 TRBJ1-4
TGTGCCAGCAGCCCCGGGACTAGCGGACGCACAGATACGCAGTATTTT CASSPGTSGRTDTQYF TRBD2 NA TRBV7-3 16 TRBJ2-3
TGTGCCAGTAGTATTGTTCGCGGGACAGGGGCCCGCACTAACTATGGCTACACCTTC CASSIVRGTGARTNYGYTF TRBD1 NA TRBV19 19 TRBJ1-2
TGTGCCAGCTCACCACTGGGACAGAACACTGAAGCTTTCTTT CASSPLGQNTEAFF NA NA TRBV18 14 TRBJ1-1
TGTGCCAGCAGTCGCTCCTCGACAGGTTCCTTCGATACGCAGTATTTT CASSRSSTGSFDTQYF NA NA TRBV2 16 TRBJ2-3
TGTGCCAGCAGTTACCGGACAGGGTCTTCACCCCTCCACTTT CASSYRTGSSPLHF TRBD1 NA TRBV6-2/TRBV6-3 14 TRBJ1-6
TGTGCCAGCAGCCTACAGGGGGCCGACTATGGCTACACCTTC CASSLQGADYGYTF TRBD1 few TRBV7-2 14 TRBJ1-2
TGTGCCAGCGGAAATACAGGGAGAGGGGACAATGAGCAGTTCTTC CASGNTGRGDNEQFF NA NA TRBV5-4 15 TRBJ2-1
TGTGCCAGCAGCTTAGCAGGAAGGACGGGAGAGCAGTACTTC CASSLAGRTGEQYF NA NA TRBV7-9 14 TRBJ2-7
TGCGCCAGCAGCCAAATGGCGTCAGGGGTGACTGAAGCTTTCTTT CASSQMASGVTEAFF NA NA TRBV4-1 15 TRBJ1-1
TGTGCCAGCAGTTTAAGGGGAAAATCACCCCTCCACTTT CASSLRGKSPLHF NA once TRBV12-3/TRBV12-4 13 TRBJ1-6
TGTGCCAGCAGCCTCGGGGAATTATATTTT CASSLGELYF NA NA TRBV7-9 10 TRBJ1-3
TGTGCCAGCAGCTTAGAATTTTCCGGGGGTAAAGCGCGGTTT CASSLEFSGGKARF NA NA TRBV11-2 14 TRBJ1-1
TGTGCCAGCAGCACCGGGAGAACCAACTATGGCTACACCTTC CASSTGRTNYGYTF NA NA TRBV7-9 14 TRBJ1-2
TGTGCCAGCGGACAGAGCTCCTACGAGCAGTACTTC CASGQSSYEQYF NA NA TRBV6-5 12 TRBJ2-7
TGTGCCAGCAGTCGGACAGAAACGAACACCGGGGAGCTGTTTTTT CASSRTETNTGELFF NA NA TRBV25-1 15 TRBJ2-2
TGTGCCAGCAGCTACCGGGACAGGGGGCCGTACACTGAAGCTTTCTTT CASSYRDRGPYTEAFF TRBD1 few TRBV7-2 16 TRBJ1-1
TGTGCCAGCAGCTTAAGGGGTCAAGAGACCCAGTACTTC CASSLRGQETQYF NA NA TRBV7-2 13 TRBJ2-5
TGTGCCAGTAGTGGATACAGGGGGCTTGGTGGAAACACCATATATTTT CASSGYRGLGGNTIYF TRBD1 NA TRBV19 16 TRBJ1-3
TGTGCCAGCTCACGGGACAGCGCGACCTCTGGGGCCAACGTCCTGACTTTC CASSRDSATSGANVLTF TRBD1 once TRBV18 17 TRBJ2-6
TGTGCCAGCAGCAACACCAATCAGCCCCAGCATTTT CASSNTNQPQHF NA NA TRBV7-2 12 TRBJ1-5
TGTGCCAGCAGCCACAGGGGAGGAAAACTGTTTTTT CASSHRGGKLFF TRBD1 NA TRBV12-3/TRBV12-4 12 TRBJ1-4
TGTGCCAGCAGCTTACGACAGGACAATGAGCAGTTCTTC CASSLRQDNEQFF NA NA TRBV7-2 13 TRBJ2-1
TGTGCCAGCAGCCGGACTAGCGTCACAGATACGCAGTATTTT CASSRTSVTDTQYF TRBD2 NA TRBV28 14 TRBJ2-3
TGTGCCACCAGCACTGACAGGGGCAGTGAAGCTTTCTTT CATSTDRGSEAFF TRBD1 NA TRBV15 13 TRBJ1-1
TGTGCCAGGGGGCAGGGGGATAGCACAGATACGCAGTATTTT CARGQGDSTDTQYF TRBD1 NA TRBV2 14 TRBJ2-3
TGTGCCAGCACCGCCGACGGACAGGGTATGGGCTACACCTTC CASTADGQGMGYTF TRBD1 NA TRBV7-8 14 TRBJ1-2
TGCGCCAGCAGCCAAGCAGGGGTCTATGGCTACACCTTC CASSQAGVYGYTF NA NA TRBV4-3 13 TRBJ1-2
TGCGCCAGCAGCCAAGAGTTGGTCAGGAACTATGGCTACACCTTC CASSQELVRNYGYTF NA NA TRBV4-3 15 TRBJ1-2
TGTGCCAGCAGCGCCGGGACTATCGGCTATGGCTACACCTTC CASSAGTIGYGYTF NA NA TRBV2 14 TRBJ1-2
TGTGCCAGTGCCAGGGGGCGCGGGAACACTGAAGCTTTCTTT CASARGRGNTEAFF TRBD1 NA TRBV19 14 TRBJ1-1
TGCGCCAGCAGCTCGGGACTAGCGGGCCCCTACAATGAGCAGTTCTTC CASSSGLAGPYNEQFF TRBD2 NA TRBV5-1 16 TRBJ2-1
TGTGCCAGCAGTGAGCGACAGGGGGCGTATGGCTACACCTTC CASSERQGAYGYTF TRBD1 NA TRBV6-1 14 TRBJ1-2
TGTGCCAGCAGTCGGGACTATAAGCCAGCTTTCTTT CASSRDYKPAFF NA NA TRBV28 12 TRBJ1-1
TGTGCCAGCAGTTCAAGGGGGACAGGGTTTCGCGAGCAGTACTTC CASSSRGTGFREQYF TRBD1 NA TRBV27 15 TRBJ2-7
TGTGCCAGTTCTACGGGGTTTGGGGGCTACACCTTC CASSTGFGGYTF NA NA TRBV6-5 12 TRBJ1-2
TGTGCCAGTAGTACCCAGGGCGGGGAGCTGTTTTTT CASSTQGGELFF NA NA TRBV19 12 TRBJ2-2
TGCGCCAGCAGCTTGTTGGGGGACAGGGGTAGGGAAGCTTTCTTT CASSLLGDRGREAFF TRBD1 few TRBV5-1 15 TRBJ1-1
TGTGCCAGCAGCTACTCCGGGGAACAGCCCCAGCATTTT CASSYSGEQPQHF NA NA TRBV12-3/TRBV12-4 13 TRBJ1-5